This T cell receptor (beta chain) was found in a study of cytomegalovirus exposure and HLA in healthy donors. About the research overall: Most donors, roughly 84% of 350 to 450 genotyped, fell in the Caucasian-associated ancestry cluster.

J lost 5 bases, V lost 4 bases, and 17 bases had no gene match. CDR3 length: 20 amino acids. Germline values: CDR1 PRHDT, CDR2 FYEKMQ (reference sequence). In the PCR, 60 Vbeta and 13 Jbeta primers were used. Libraries were prepared by immunoSEQ multiplex PCR; TCRdb keeps only in-frame clonotypes and omits some of them. The sample carries around 60,000 clones, roughly 80% recorded once. Study observations and caveats: Later analysis indicated greater clonal expansion among HLA-associated TCR beta chains than among equally common other chains. Earlier analysis looked at TCR beta V segments, and most were productive about 90% or about 30% of the time. Associated with HLA alleles at 0.05 false discovery rate in a later analysis were approximately 17,000 TCR beta sequences.

Concerning this clone itself: Its antigen is not identified.

This TCR was sampled from a woman aged 40 to 50 in good health and CMV-seropositive. The chain is built from TRBV13 and TRBJ2-3; 14 positions agree with TRBD2. Sequencing was carried out using PBMCs. The CDR3 nucleotides read TGTGCCAGCAGCTCCACCGAAGCCCCGGGACTAGCGGGGGAGGTAGATACGCAGTATTTT. It yields the protein CASSSTEAPGLAGEVDTQYF.